The 6 T cell receptor beta chains listed next were all sequenced from one sample in a study of T-cell reconstitution after alpha-beta-depleted transplantation in children. A library of TCRbeta sequences, prepared with unique molecular identifiers, was generated. MiXCR was run by TCRdb on the PCR reads, yielding one entry per CDR3 protein. The repertoire holds hundreds of thousands of distinct CDR3 sequences, with less than 15% as singletons. The source was PBMCs, collected before TCRalphabeta/CD19-depleted stem cell transplant. The receptor set was obtained from a girl between 2 and 10 years old with congenital amegakaryocytic thrombocytopenia, due to receive a stem cell transplant.

This clonotype was detected a few times. The chain has TRBV7-8 and TRBJ2-1; D not resolved. The germline V gene has CDR1 SGHVS and CDR2 FQNEAQ. The CDR3 sequence is 14 residues long. With 2 bases removed from V and 5 bases from J, the gap between germline ends came to 10 bases. The CDR3 nucleotides are TGTGCCAGCAGCTTAAAACGTGAACACAATGAGCAGTTCTTC. Translating gives CASSLKREHNEQFF.

The chain links TRBV2 to TRBJ2-7, with 7 bases matching TRBD2. V lost 5 bases to trimming and J lost 2 bases; unmatched junction nucleotides: 18. CDR1 is SNHLY, CDR2 FYNNEI, per germline. This CDR3 has 18 residues. This chain's CDR3 is CASSSSRFGKGRAYEQYF. CDR3 sequence (DNA): TGTGCCAGCAGTTCCTCCCGGTTTGGAAAAGGGAGGGCCTACGAGCAGTACTTC.

This clonotype was observed at least ten times. The rearrangement joins TRBV20-1 to TRBJ2-4; the D is unclear. The CDR3 extends over 15 amino acids. Germline-derived CDR1 and CDR2 are DFQATT and SNEGSKA (reference sequence). V shed 6 bases and J shed 1 base, with 16 bases lying between them. CDR3 sequence: CSARPGPVAKNIQYF. For the CDR3, the DNA is TGCAGTGCCAGACCGGGCCCGGTGGCCAAAAACATTCAGTACTTC.

The table lists this clonotype with a few counts. This rearrangement joins TRBV20-1 to TRBJ2-3; TRBD2 agrees at 10 bases. CDR1 is DFQATT, CDR2 SNEGSKA, per germline (reference sequence). The CDR3 is 13 residues long. V shed 3 bases, J shed 14 bases, and the junction held 11 bases outside the gene matches. Written as DNA, the CDR3 is TGCAGTGCTAGTCGACTAGCGGGTGAAGTTAGGTATTTT. Translation: CSASRLAGEVRYF.

This clonotype was seen many times. The V and J genes are TRBV3-1 and TRBJ1-2; 11 bases match TRBD1. The trim removed 4 bases at V and 4 bases at J, leaving 5 bases unmatched. The CDR3 totals 15 residues. Per germline, CDR1 LGHDT and CDR2 YNNKEL (reference sequence). CDR3 DNA sequence: TGTGCCAGCAGCCTGCCGGGACAGGGGGTCTATGGCTACACCTTC. As protein: CASSLPGQGVYGYTF. Combining the CDR3 with reference TRBV3-1 and TRBJ1-2 gives the whole variable domain DTAVSQTPKYLVTQMGNDKSIKCEQNLGHDTMYWYKQDSKKFLKIMFSYNNKELIINETVPNRFSPKSPDKAHLNLHINSLELGDSAVYFCASSLPGQGVYGYTFGSGTRLTVV.

This clonotype has ten or more counts. The rearrangement uses TRBV5-1 and TRBJ2-3, with D uncertain. With 4 bases removed from V and 5 bases from J, the gap between germline ends came to 17 bases. CDR3 length: 15 amino acids. The germline V gene encodes CDR1 SGHRS and CDR2 YFSETQ. The CDR3 protein is CASSKEDPNGDTQYF. The CDR3 DNA sequence: TGCGCCAGCAGCAAAGAGGACCCCAATGGAGATACGCAGTATTTT.